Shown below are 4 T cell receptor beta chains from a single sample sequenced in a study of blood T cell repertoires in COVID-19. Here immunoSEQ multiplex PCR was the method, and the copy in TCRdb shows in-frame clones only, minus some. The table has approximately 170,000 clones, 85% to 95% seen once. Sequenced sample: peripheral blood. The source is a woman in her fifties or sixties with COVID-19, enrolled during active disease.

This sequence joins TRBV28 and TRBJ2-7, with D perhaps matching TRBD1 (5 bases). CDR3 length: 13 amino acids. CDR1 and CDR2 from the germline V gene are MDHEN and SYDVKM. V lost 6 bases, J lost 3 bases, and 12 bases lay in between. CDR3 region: CASRTASRYEQYF. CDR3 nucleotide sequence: TGTGCCAGCAGGACAGCCTCACGCTACGAGCAGTACTTC. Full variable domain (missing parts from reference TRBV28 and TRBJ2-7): DVKVTQSSRYLVKRTGEKVFLECVQDMDHENMFWYRQDPGLGLRLIYFSYDVKMKEKGDIPEGYSVSREKKERFSLILESASTNQTSMYLCASRTASRYEQYFGPGTRLTVT.

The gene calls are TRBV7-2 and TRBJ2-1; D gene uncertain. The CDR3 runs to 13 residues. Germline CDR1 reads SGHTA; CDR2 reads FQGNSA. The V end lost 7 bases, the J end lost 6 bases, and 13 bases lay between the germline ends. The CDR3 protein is CASKQPSGNEQFF. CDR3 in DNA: TGTGCCAGCAAACAGCCTTCCGGCAATGAGCAGTTCTTC. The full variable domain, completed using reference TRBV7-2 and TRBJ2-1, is GAGVSQSPSNKVTEKGKDVELRCDPISGHTALYWYRQSLGQGLEFLIYFQGNSAPDKSGLPSDRFSAERTGGSVSTLTIQRTQQEDSAVYLCASKQPSGNEQFFGPGTRLTVL.

CDR3 DNA: TGTGCCTTAAAAGACAGGGCCCCCTATGGCTACACCTTC. Translated: CALKDRAPYGYTF. The chain combines TRBV30 with TRBJ1-2; 7 bases align to TRBD1. The germline gives CDR1 GTSNPN, CDR2 SVGIG (reference sequence). This CDR3 comprises 13 residues. The junction had 9 bases not matched to a gene; V was cut back by 7 bases and J by 4 bases.

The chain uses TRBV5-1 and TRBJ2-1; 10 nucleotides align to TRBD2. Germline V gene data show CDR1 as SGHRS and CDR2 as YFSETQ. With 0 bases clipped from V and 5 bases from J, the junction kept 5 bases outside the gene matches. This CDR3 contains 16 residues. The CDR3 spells CASSLGPGLADNEQFF. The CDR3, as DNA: TGCGCCAGCAGCTTGGGTCCCGGACTAGCGGACAATGAGCAGTTCTTC.